This T cell receptor beta chain originates from a study of metastatic and nonmetastatic thyroid tumors. Study-level background: Across blood and tumor or nodule tissue, repertoires from malignant and benign thyroid patients were compared with one another.

Prior to thyroid surgery, none of the patients had received any treatment. Original processing methods: The authors used CDR3 differences across clinicopathological groups to build a distant-metastasis classifier for papillary thyroid cancer. MiXCR reprocessed the PCR reads for TCRdb. V and J calls and clone size were set by TCRdb, not the authors. The table has about 13,000 clones, 25% to 35% seen once. Findings and caveats of the study: Reports indicated that malignant thyroid tumors showed significantly higher TCR beta diversity than benign nodules did, in blood and tumor.

About this clone: Antigen unknown. Sequence at one end of the junction differs from germline and may be a read error. Other DNA sequences in the sample encode the same CDR3.

The CDR3 contains 17 residues. The V gene's germline CDR1 is SGHVS and CDR2 FNYEAQ. This clonotype originated in a female donor with papillary thyroid cancer or a benign thyroid nodule (not recorded which). Some clones in this sample may be carry-over from other donors' samples. The sample consisted of tumor tissue. V is TRBV7-6 and J is TRBJ1-2; tentative D call: TRBD1 (6 bases). CDR3 bases: TGTGCCAGCAGCAGTAGGGGGGGTGCAGGGGCGGACTATGGCTACGCCTTC. It specifies CASSSRGGAGADYGYAF. The full variable domain, in which reference TRBV7-6 and TRBJ1-2 provide the parts outside the CDR3, is GAGVSQSPRYKVTKRGQDVALRCDPISGHVSLYWYRQALGQGPEFLTYFNYEAQQDKSGLPNDRFSAERPEGSISTLTIQRTEQRDSAMYRCASSSRGGAGADYGYAFGSGTRLTVV.